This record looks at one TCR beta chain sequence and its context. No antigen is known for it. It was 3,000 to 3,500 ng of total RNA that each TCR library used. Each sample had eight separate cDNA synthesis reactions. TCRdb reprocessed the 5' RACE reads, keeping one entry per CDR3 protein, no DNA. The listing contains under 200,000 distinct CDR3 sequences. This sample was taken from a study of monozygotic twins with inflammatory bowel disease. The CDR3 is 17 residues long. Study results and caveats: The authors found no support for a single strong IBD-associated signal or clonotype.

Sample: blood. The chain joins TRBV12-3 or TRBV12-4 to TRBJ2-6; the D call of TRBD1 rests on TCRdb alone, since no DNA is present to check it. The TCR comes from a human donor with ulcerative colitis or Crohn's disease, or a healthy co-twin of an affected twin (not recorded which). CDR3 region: CASTPRLGVSGANVLTF.